This T cell receptor beta chain was documented in a study of blood T cell repertoires in COVID-19. The overall study: COVID-19 samples, acute and convalescent, were from the United States, Italy and Spain.

Trimming shortened V by 4 bases and J by 3 bases, and 12 bases separated the two germline ends. CDR1 SNHLY and CDR2 FYNNEI come from the germline V gene. This CDR3 has 14 amino acids. In the authors' methods: Amplifying reference gene primers gave estimates of nucleated cell counts. Some clones are missing from TCRdb's copy, which holds only in-frame ones; the method was immunoSEQ multiplex PCR. The DNA was the basis for D and trimming; V, J and clone size are from that table. The table records some 180,000 clones, approximately 88% of them present only once. The clonotype comes from a woman between 40 and 55 years old with COVID-19, enrolled during active disease. The chain recombines TRBV2 with TRBJ1-1; unclear D gene. The sample comprised peripheral blood. This CDR3 reads CASSVRGIDTEAFF. The CDR3, as DNA: TGTGCCAGCAGTGTCCGGGGAATTGACACTGAAGCTTTCTTT.